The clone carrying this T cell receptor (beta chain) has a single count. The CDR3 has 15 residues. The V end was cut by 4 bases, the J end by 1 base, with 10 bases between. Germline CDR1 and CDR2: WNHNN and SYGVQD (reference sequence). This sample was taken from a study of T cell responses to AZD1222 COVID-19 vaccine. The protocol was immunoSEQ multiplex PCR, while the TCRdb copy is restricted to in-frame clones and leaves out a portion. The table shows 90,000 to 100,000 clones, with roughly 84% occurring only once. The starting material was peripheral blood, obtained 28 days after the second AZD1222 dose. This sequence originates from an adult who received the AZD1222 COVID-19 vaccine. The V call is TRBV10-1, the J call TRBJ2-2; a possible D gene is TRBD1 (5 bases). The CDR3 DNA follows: TGCGCCAGCAGTGTATATCAGGGGAACACCGGGGAGCTGTTTTTT. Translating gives CASSVYQGNTGELFF.